A single sample gave rise to the 14 T cell receptor beta chains below, sequenced in a study of T cell responses to AZD1222 COVID-19 vaccine. Method: immunoSEQ multiplex PCR; TCRdb's copy keeps in-frame clones and lacks some. The sample has roughly 99,000 clones; roughly 92% are singletons. Material: peripheral blood, obtained 28 days after the second AZD1222 dose. The receptor source for this set is an adult who received the AZD1222 COVID-19 vaccine.

The rearrangement uses TRBV28 and TRBJ2-3; 14 nucleotides match TRBD2. Germline CDR1 reads MDHEN; CDR2 reads SYDVKM. The length of the CDR3 is 19 residues. The J segment lost 7 bases and the V segment lost 4 bases, leaving 16 bases of the junction unmatched. In DNA, the CDR3 is TGTGCCAGCAGTTCTATGTTACTAGGGACTAGCGGGAGCTTCCATACGCAGTATTTT. The encoded protein is CASSSMLLGTSGSFHTQYF.

The rearrangement uses TRBV10-3 and TRBJ2-7; 8 bases align to TRBD2. Trimming removed 3 bases from V and 4 bases from J; junction bases left unmatched: 11. CDR3 length: 16 amino acids. The germline V gene encodes CDR1 ENHRY and CDR2 SYGVKD. The CDR3 loop is CAISDYGTSGYYEQYF. DNA of the CDR3: TGTGCCATCAGTGACTACGGAACTAGCGGTTATTACGAGCAGTACTTC.

The genes are TRBV19 and TRBJ2-5; D is uncertain. The CDR3 sequence is 14 residues long. Germline assignment: CDR1 LNHDA and CDR2 SQIVND (reference sequence). V lost 5 bases to trimming and J lost 0 bases, with 10 bases between them. In DNA, the CDR3 is TGTGCCAGTAGTTCAGGACGGGACCAAGAGACCCAGTACTTC. Translation gives CASSSGRDQETQYF.

Concerning this clone itself: The same CDR3 can be traced to other DNA sequences in this sample. V and J are TRBV6-5 and TRBJ1-1; 9 bases match TRBD1. CDR1 is MNHEY, CDR2 SVGAGI, per germline. The ends lost 0 bases at V and 5 bases at J; junction bases unmatched: 4. The CDR3 covers 15 residues. The CDR3 spells CASSYSRTGDTEAFF. DNA for the CDR3: TGTGCCAGCAGTTACTCCCGGACAGGGGATACTGAAGCTTTCTTT.

A single count supports this clone. V gene TRBV6-4 combines with J gene TRBJ2-3; 9 nucleotides match TRBD1. The CDR3 runs to 19 residues. The V segment lost 3 bases and the J segment 0 bases; nucleotides outside the gene matches: 13. The V gene's germline CDR1 is MRHNA and CDR2 SNTAGT. This CDR3 reads CASSESGTGCGFSTDTQYF. For the CDR3, the DNA is TGTGCCAGCAGTGAGTCCGGGACAGGGTGTGGTTTTAGCACAGATACGCAGTATTTT.

V and J are TRBV7-2 and TRBJ1-2; the D gene is possibly TRBD1 (5 bases). V dropped 5 bases and J dropped 6 bases, with 16 bases sitting between them. Germline assignment: CDR1 SGHTA and CDR2 FQGNSA. The CDR3 has 14 residues. The CDR3: CASSPRAPYNGYTF. CDR3 sequence (DNA): TGTGCCAGCAGCCCCAGGGCGCCGTATAATGGCTACACCTTC.

The chain combines TRBV28 with TRBJ1-5; 7 nucleotides match TRBD1. V dropped 5 bases and J dropped 7; count of bases not matched to a gene: 8. The CDR3 contains 14 residues. The germline V gene has CDR1 MDHEN and CDR2 SYDVKM. CDR3 nucleotide sequence: TGTGCCAGCAGTAAAACCAGGGGGGTGCAGCCCCAGCATTTT. Translating it yields CASSKTRGVQPQHF.

J is TRBJ2-7 and V is TRBV4-1, with D maybe TRBD1 (6 bases). Per germline, CDR1 MGHRA and CDR2 YSYEKL. Trimming stripped 1 base from V and 7 bases from J, with 23 bases between. The CDR3 consists of 17 residues. CDR3 sequence reads: CASSQGFRDTSPREQYF. The CDR3 nucleotides read TGCGCCAGCAGCCAAGGGTTTAGGGACACTTCCCCCAGGGAGCAGTACTTC.

V gene TRBV6-1 combines with J gene TRBJ1-2, with D possibly being TRBD1 (6 bases). This CDR3 is built from 16 residues. Germline CDR1 reads MNHNS; CDR2 reads SASEGT. V lost 2 bases, J lost 5 bases, and 18 bases lay in between. The CDR3 spells CASSESGGQPGYGYTF. CDR3 sequence (DNA): TGTGCCAGCAGTGAATCTGGGGGCCAACCTGGGTATGGCTACACCTTC.

This clone was counted between two and nine times. This sequence joins TRBV19 and TRBJ2-7, with TRBD2 identical over 8 bases. CDR3 length: 15 amino acids. Germline-derived CDR1 and CDR2 are LNHDA and SQIVND (reference sequence). The trim removed 1 base at V and 3 bases at J, leaving 5 bases unmatched. CDR3 sequence: CASSIASGSNYEQYF. The CDR3 nucleotides are TGTGCCAGTAGTATAGCCAGCGGGAGTAACTACGAGCAGTACTTC.

The chain recombines TRBV7-2 with TRBJ1-2; 10 nucleotides align to TRBD1. CDR1 and CDR2 from the germline V gene are SGHTA and FQGNSA. The length of the CDR3 is 15 residues. V dropped 5 bases and J dropped 2; count of bases not matched to a gene: 5. CDR3 region: CASSQRQGANYGYTF. CDR3 coding DNA: TGTGCCAGCAGCCAGCGACAGGGGGCCAACTATGGCTACACCTTC.

The genes are TRBV28 and TRBJ1-1, with TRBD1 identical over 10 bases. J was trimmed by 1 base and V by 10 bases; bases with no gene match: 12. Germline V gene lookup returns CDR1 MDHEN and CDR2 SYDVKM. The CDR3 is 16 residues long. The CDR3 loop reads CATRGQGFRKNTEAFF. CDR3 DNA: TGTGCCACCAGGGGACAGGGGTTCCGAAAGAACACTGAAGCTTTCTTT.

The chain is built from TRBV19 and TRBJ1-4; D is perhaps TRBD1 (5 bases). Germline V CDR1 and CDR2: LNHDA, SQIVND (reference sequence). CDR3 size: 14 residues. Trimming removed 8 bases from V and 7 bases from J, with 17 bases in between. This CDR3 reads CASGDVGAGEKLFF. In nucleotides, the CDR3 is TGTGCCAGTGGGGACGTGGGCGCGGGTGAAAAACTGTTTTTT.

This clone was found once. The chain recombines TRBV7-2 with TRBJ2-7; TRBD2 agrees at 10 bases. The CDR3 has 15 residues. Germline lookup yields CDR1 SGHTA and CDR2 FQGNSA. V shed 5 bases, J shed 0 bases, and the junction held 4 bases outside the gene matches. The CDR3 region is CASSKLAGDSYEQYF. Written as DNA, the CDR3 is TGTGCCAGCAGCAAGCTAGCGGGAGACTCCTACGAGCAGTACTTC.